The rows below give T cell receptor beta chains drawn from one sample of a study of blood T cell repertoires in COVID-19. The data were produced by immunoSEQ multiplex PCR, yet TCRdb's version contains in-frame clones alone and is incomplete. The profile covers 200,000 to 250,000 clones, with 70% to 85% appearing a single time and roughly 1.8% taken by the ten largest. Sequenced input: PBMCs or T cells enriched from blood (not recorded which). The receptors were sampled from a man in his sixties who had recovered from COVID-19. CDR3s include the opening cysteine and the closing phenylalanine or tryptophan. Fields, in order: V gene, J gene, D gene, CDR3 DNA, CDR3 protein. A D gene is named only where the DNA matches it firmly.

v_gene: TRBV11-2; j_gene: TRBJ2-5; d_gene: TRBD2; CDR3nt: TGTGCCAGCAGCCCCGGCCCAAGACTAGCGGGACTGGAGACCCAGTACTTC; CDR3aa: CASSPGPRLAGLETQYF
v_gene: TRBV27; j_gene: TRBJ1-2; d_gene: NA; CDR3nt: TGTGCCAGCAGTACCACAAACTATGGCTACACCTTC; CDR3aa: CASSTTNYGYTF
v_gene: TRBV6-5; j_gene: TRBJ1-2; d_gene: NA; CDR3nt: TGTGCCAGCAGTTACCTAGGGGCTAACTATGGCTACACCTTC; CDR3aa: CASSYLGANYGYTF
v_gene: TRBV5-1; j_gene: TRBJ2-7; d_gene: NA; CDR3nt: TGCGCCAGCAGCTTGGCTGCAGGGAACGTAAACTACGAGCAGTACTTC; CDR3aa: CASSLAAGNVNYEQYF
v_gene: TRBV5-5; j_gene: TRBJ1-1; d_gene: NA; CDR3nt: TGTGCCAGCAGCTTGGGACAACGTAACACTGAAGCTTTCTTT; CDR3aa: CASSLGQRNTEAFF
v_gene: TRBV7-8; j_gene: TRBJ2-7; d_gene: NA; CDR3nt: TGTGCCAGCAGCAGGGGTTTACAGTCCTACGAGCAGTACTTC; CDR3aa: CASSRGLQSYEQYF
v_gene: TRBV7-2; j_gene: TRBJ1-5; d_gene: NA; CDR3nt: TGTGCCAGCAGCCTCCCCGGGGTTCATCAGCCCCAGCATTTT; CDR3aa: CASSLPGVHQPQHF
v_gene: TRBV11-2; j_gene: TRBJ2-7; d_gene: TRBD1; CDR3nt: TGTGCCAGCAGAGGGACAGGGGGCTACGAGCAGTACTTC; CDR3aa: CASRGTGGYEQYF
v_gene: TRBV19; j_gene: TRBJ1-6; d_gene: TRBD1; CDR3nt: TGTGCCAGTAGTGTAACCGGGACAGGATTAGAGTCACCCCTCCACTTT; CDR3aa: CASSVTGTGLESPLHF
v_gene: TRBV7-9; j_gene: TRBJ2-7; d_gene: TRBD1; CDR3nt: TGTGCCAGCAGCGCCTACAGGGGCCCTTCCTACGAGCAGTACTTC; CDR3aa: CASSAYRGPSYEQYF
v_gene: TRBV28; j_gene: TRBJ1-1; d_gene: NA; CDR3nt: TGTGCCAGCTTTACAGCGAACACTGAAGCTTTCTTT; CDR3aa: CASFTANTEAFF